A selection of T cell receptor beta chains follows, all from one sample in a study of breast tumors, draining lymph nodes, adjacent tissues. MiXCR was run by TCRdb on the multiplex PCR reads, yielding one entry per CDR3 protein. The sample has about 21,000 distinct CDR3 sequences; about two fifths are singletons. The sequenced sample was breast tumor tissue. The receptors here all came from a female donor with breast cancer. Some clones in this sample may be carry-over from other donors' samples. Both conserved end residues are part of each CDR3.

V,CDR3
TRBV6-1,CASTPPGTGGYEQYF
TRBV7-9,CASRPSRTNEKLFF
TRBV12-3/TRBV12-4,CASSLGLGGKSETQYF
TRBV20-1,CSAGRFSGGASDEQFF
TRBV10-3,CAISPRDQNTGELFF
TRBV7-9,CASSLWTDTQYF
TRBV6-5,CASSHWGQGGTGGEQYF
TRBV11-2,CASSLIDGFNYGYTF
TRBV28,CASSLPAGRGEKLFF
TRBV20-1,CSATPGQGYGYTF
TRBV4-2,CASSQGQEAASYGYTF
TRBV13,CASSLGPPRVDQPQHF
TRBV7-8,CAGGAAGRRNEQYF
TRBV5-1,CASSSYGDTNYGYTF
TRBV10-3,CAISGGGRVYEQYF
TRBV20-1,CSAMRTGLYEQYF
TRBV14,CASSQGSPLHF
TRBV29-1,CSVEKGNYGYTF
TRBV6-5,CASSSPGGSTDTQYF
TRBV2,CASSDRSDEGEKLFF
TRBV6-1,CASSEIVIRETQYF
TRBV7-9,CASSSDRVGETQYF
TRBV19,CASSLRGLAETQYF
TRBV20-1,CSARQAGGRSYEQYF
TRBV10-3,CAISGTGGTNYGYTF
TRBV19,CASRRDSGYTF
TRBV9,CASSDTGISADTQYF
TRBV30,CAWTSGTGGITDTQYF
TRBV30,CAWSGAGGLDTQYF
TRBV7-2,CASSLVGSHPNSPLHF
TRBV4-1,CASSQSGQGQSYGYTF
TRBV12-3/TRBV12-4,CASSSYRVPYYGYTF
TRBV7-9,CASSTSQRDEQFF
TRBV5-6,CASSEVARATLAQFF
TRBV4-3,CASSSTGRGYTF
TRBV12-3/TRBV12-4,CASSPAASGETDTQYF
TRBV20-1,CSAREDRGMDQPQHF
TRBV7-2,CASRWSGVAYNEQFF
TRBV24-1,CATSGGGAEQYF
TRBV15,CATSRGQGTYEQYF
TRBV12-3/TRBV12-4,CASSRRDRVSGEQYF
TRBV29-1,CSVGPVGSGTGELFF
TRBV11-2,CASTAFGNTQYF
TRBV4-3,CASSQDTGSVYAFF
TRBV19,CASRHTGAYEQYF
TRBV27,CASSNFNSYEQYF
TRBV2,CASMIPAGTDTQYF
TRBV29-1,CSVEPGSTDTQYF
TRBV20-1,CSAFFRDRETQYF
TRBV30,CAWRNGQGGPQFF